This T cell receptor (beta chain) was profiled in a study of cytomegalovirus exposure and HLA in healthy donors. Germline V gives CDR1 SGHNT, CDR2 YYREEE (reference sequence). Between the trimmed V and J ends, which lost 0 bases and 7 bases, there was a span of 20 bases. The CDR3 consists of 16 residues. As to this clone: Its antigen is undetermined.

60 Vbeta and 13 Jbeta primers were used in PCR. Sequenced by immunoSEQ multiplex PCR; TCRdb stores in-frame clones only, minus some. The sample has about 200,000 clones, 80% to 90% seen once; the top ten hold about 3%. General study points: At a 0.05 false discovery rate, a later analysis found around 15,000 TCR beta sequences to be associated with HLA alleles.

Sequenced sample: PBMCs. The genes are TRBV5-4 and TRBJ2-7, with a tentative D call TRBD2 (7 bases). The TCR comes from a man younger than 45 in good health and CMV-seronegative. The CDR3 DNA is TGTGCCAGCAGCTTGGGAGGTTCGGGGGGCCTCCCTGAGCAGTACTTC. This codes for CASSLGGSGGLPEQYF.